The entry below gives a single T cell receptor (beta chain) sequence along with its context. CDR1 and CDR2 (germline): LNHDA, SQIVND (reference sequence). The CDR3 is 14 residues long. V was pared by 6 bases and J by 4 bases, with 14 bases between. The data derive from a study of CD8+ T cells in alopecia areata. Study as a whole: Treated patients were given 5 to 10 mg oral tofacitinib twice daily.

Treatment in this sample: oral pan-JAK inhibitor, 5-10 mg twice daily. Sequencing templates came from extracted RNA that was reverse transcribed into cDNA. Assay: immunoSEQ multiplex PCR; the TCRdb copy retains only in-frame clones and omits some. This table has about 210,000 clones, around 65% appearing once. The clonotype originates from a human donor with alopecia areata. The chain is built from TRBV19 and TRBJ2-3; D possibly uses TRBD1 or TRBD2 (6 bases each). The sequenced sample was CD4+ T cells sorted from blood, obtained at week 4, from a patient treated with tofacitinib. The CDR3 sequence is CASRAGGPADTQYF. The CDR3, as DNA: TGTGCCAGTAGGGCTGGGGGGCCCGCAGATACGCAGTATTTT.